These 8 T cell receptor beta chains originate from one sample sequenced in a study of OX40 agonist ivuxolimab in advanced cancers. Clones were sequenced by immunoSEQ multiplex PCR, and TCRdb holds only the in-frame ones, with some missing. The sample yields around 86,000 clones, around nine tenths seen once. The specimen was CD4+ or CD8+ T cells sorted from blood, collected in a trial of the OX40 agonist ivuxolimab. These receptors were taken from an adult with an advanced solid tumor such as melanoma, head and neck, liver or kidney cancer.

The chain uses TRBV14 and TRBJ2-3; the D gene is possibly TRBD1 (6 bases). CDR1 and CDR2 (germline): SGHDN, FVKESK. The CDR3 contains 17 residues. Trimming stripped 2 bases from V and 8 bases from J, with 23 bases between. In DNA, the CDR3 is TGTGCCAGCAGCCAACTTCAGGGGATGGCCACGTATGGTACGCAGTATTTT. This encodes CASSQLQGMATYGTQYF. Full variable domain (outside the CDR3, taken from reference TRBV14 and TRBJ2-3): EAGVTQFPSHSVIEKGQTVTLRCDPISGHDNLYWYRRVMGKEIKFLLHFVKESKQDESGMPNNRFLAERTGGTYSTLKVQPAELEDSGVYFCASSQLQGMATYGTQYFGPGTRLTVL.

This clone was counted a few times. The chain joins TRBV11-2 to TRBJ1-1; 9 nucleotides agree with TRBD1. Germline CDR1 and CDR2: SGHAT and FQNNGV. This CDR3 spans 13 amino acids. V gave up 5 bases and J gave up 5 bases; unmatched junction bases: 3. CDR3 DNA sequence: TGTGCCAGCAGCCAGGACAGGGGTACTGAAGCTTTCTTT. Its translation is CASSQDRGTEAFF.

The CDR3 nucleotides read TGTGCCAGCAGTACATCAGATACGCAGTATTTT. This sequence encodes CASSTSDTQYF. This rearrangement joins TRBV27 to TRBJ2-3; D unclear. Trimming took off 5 bases at V and 4 bases at J, with 4 bases between the two ends. From germline, CDR1 is MNHEY and CDR2 SMNVEV (reference sequence). The length of the CDR3 is 11 residues.

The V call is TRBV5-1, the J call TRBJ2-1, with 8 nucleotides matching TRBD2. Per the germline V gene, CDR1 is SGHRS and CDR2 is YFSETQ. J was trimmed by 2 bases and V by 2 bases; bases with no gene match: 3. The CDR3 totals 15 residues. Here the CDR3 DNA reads TGCGCCAGCAGCTTAGGACTAGCAGCCTACAATGAGCAGTTCTTC. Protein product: CASSLGLAAYNEQFF.

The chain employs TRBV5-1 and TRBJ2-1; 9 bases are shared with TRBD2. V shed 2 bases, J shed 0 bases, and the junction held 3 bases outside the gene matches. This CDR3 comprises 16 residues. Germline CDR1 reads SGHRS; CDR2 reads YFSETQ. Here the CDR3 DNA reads TGCGCCAGCAGCTTATTAGCGGGAGCCTCCTACAATGAGCAGTTCTTC. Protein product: CASSLLAGASYNEQFF.

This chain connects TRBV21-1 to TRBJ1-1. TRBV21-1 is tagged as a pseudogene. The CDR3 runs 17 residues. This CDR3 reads CASSKGRRDPGDTEAFF. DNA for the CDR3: TGTGCCAGCAGCAAAGGGCGCCGGGACCCCGGGGACACTGAAGCTTTCTTT.

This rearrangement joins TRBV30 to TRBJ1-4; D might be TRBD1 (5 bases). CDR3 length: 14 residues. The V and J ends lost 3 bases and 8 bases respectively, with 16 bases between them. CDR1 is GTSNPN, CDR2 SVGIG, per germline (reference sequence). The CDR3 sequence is CAWRTALEGEKLFF. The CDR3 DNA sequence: TGTGCCTGGAGGACGGCCCTGGAGGGGGAAAAACTGTTTTTT.

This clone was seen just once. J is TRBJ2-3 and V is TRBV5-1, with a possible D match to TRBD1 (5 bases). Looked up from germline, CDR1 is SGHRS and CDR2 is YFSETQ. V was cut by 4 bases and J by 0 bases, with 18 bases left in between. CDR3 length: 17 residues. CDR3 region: CASSRSSRVPSTDTQYF. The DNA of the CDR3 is TGCGCCAGCAGCCGTTCTTCCAGGGTTCCGAGCACAGATACGCAGTATTTT.